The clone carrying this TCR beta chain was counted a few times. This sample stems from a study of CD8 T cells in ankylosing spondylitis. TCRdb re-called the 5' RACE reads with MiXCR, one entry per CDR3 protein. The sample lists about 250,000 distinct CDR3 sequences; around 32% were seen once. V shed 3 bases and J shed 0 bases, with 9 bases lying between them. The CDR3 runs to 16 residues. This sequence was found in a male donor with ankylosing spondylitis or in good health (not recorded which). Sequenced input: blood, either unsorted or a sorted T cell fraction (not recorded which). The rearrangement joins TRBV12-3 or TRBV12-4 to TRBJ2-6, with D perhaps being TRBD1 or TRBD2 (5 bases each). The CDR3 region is CASSLGRGSGANVLTF. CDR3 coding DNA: TGTGCCAGCAGTTTGGGACGGGGCTCTGGGGCCAACGTCCTGACTTTC.